A single sample is the source of the 19 T cell receptor beta chains below, sequenced in a study of CD8 T cells in Susac syndrome. RNA in amounts of about 0.5 to 1 ug was reverse transcribed with random hexamers. Each CDR3 protein gets one entry after TCRdb re-called the immunoSEQ multiplex PCR reads with MiXCR. The table lists 100,000 to 150,000 distinct CDR3 sequences, about 95% of them singletons. Sequencing used CD8+ T cells from PBMCs. The receptor set was obtained from a human donor with Susac syndrome.

The CDR3 region has the DNA TGTGCCAGCTCACCATTAGTGAAACAGCCTAACACTGAAGCTTTCTTT. Translated, it gives CASSPLVKQPNTEAFF. This rearrangement joins TRBV18 to TRBJ1-1; D is undetermined. CDR3 length equals 16 residues. V was trimmed by 2 bases and J by 2 bases, leaving 15 bases between them. Germline V CDR1 and CDR2: KGHSH, LQKENI.

The chain links TRBV7-9 to TRBJ1-3, with TRBD1 as a possible D gene (5 bases). Germline V gives CDR1 SEHNR, CDR2 FQNEAQ (reference sequence). This CDR3 is built from 12 residues. V was clipped by 8 bases and J by 5 bases, with 10 bases between them. The DNA for the CDR3 is TGTGCCAGCGAGGGGATACGAAACACCATATATTTT. Amino acids: CASEGIRNTIYF.

The chain carries TRBV20-1 and TRBJ2-7; D remains unclear. Germline CDR1 DFQATT, CDR2 SNEGSKA (reference sequence). V lost 3 bases, J lost 0 bases, and 15 bases lay in between. The CDR3 is 15 residues long. The CDR3 sequence: CSASGVTDHSYEQYF. The CDR3 nucleotides read TGCAGTGCTAGTGGGGTTACGGACCACTCCTACGAGCAGTACTTC.

The J gene is TRBJ1-1, the V gene TRBV4-3; D is unclear. The CDR3 spans 15 residues. The ends were cut back, 0 bases at V and 4 bases at J, with 12 bases in the middle. The germline CDR1 and CDR2 sequences are LGHNA and YSLEER. The CDR3 here is CASSQDRYMGTEAFF. Written as DNA, the CDR3 is TGCGCCAGCAGCCAAGACCGTTACATGGGCACTGAAGCTTTCTTT.

This chain connects TRBV4-1 to TRBJ1-5; D is perhaps TRBD1 (5 bases). Germline V lookup: CDR1 MGHRA, CDR2 YSYEKL. V was shortened by 1 base and J by 5 bases, with 9 bases between the two germline ends. The CDR3 loop spans 14 amino acids. The CDR3 DNA sequence: TGCGCCAGCAGCCAAGGCGGGACCGATCAGCCCCAGCATTTT. It codes for CASSQGGTDQPQHF.

This clonotype appeared once. This sequence joins TRBV7-9 and TRBJ1-1; D is uncertain. The V end was cut by 5 bases, the J end by 5 bases, with 21 bases between. The CDR3 consists of 16 residues. The germline CDR1 and CDR2 sequences are SEHNR and FQNEAQ (reference sequence). The chain's CDR3 is CASSPIWEEITTEAFF. The CDR3 DNA follows: TGTGCCAGCAGCCCCATCTGGGAGGAGATCACTACTGAAGCTTTCTTT. The whole variable domain, filled in from reference TRBV7-9 and TRBJ1-1, reads DTGVSQNPRHKITKRGQNVTFRCDPISEHNRLYWYRQTLGQGPEFLTYFQNEAQLEKSRLLSDRFSAERPKGSFSTLEIQRTEQGDSAMYLCASSPIWEEITTEAFFGQGTRLTVV.

The rearrangement links TRBV4-3 to TRBJ2-3, with D maybe TRBD2 (6 bases). Trimming shortened V by 3 bases and J by 2 bases, and 12 bases separated the two germline ends. The CDR3 length is 15 residues. Germline V lookup: CDR1 LGHNA, CDR2 YSLEER. As DNA, the CDR3 is TGCGCCAGCAGCCAGGTTAGCGGCCCCACAGATACGCAGTATTTT. Its translation: CASSQVSGPTDTQYF.

The chain recombines TRBV9 with TRBJ2-1; 11 nucleotides align to TRBD2. In germline, CDR1 is SGDLS, CDR2 YYNGEE. CDR3 length: 16 residues. V shed 3 bases, J shed 3 bases, and the junction held 5 bases outside the gene matches. In nucleotides, the CDR3 is TGTGCCAGCAGCGGCCTGACTAGCGGGATCTACAATGAGCAGTTCTTC. This sequence encodes CASSGLTSGIYNEQFF.

The chain has TRBV19 and TRBJ2-3, with D perhaps TRBD2 (7 bases). V was cut by 6 bases and J by 0 bases, with 13 bases left in between. Per germline, CDR1 LNHDA and CDR2 SQIVND (reference sequence). CDR3 length: 15 residues. The CDR3 spells CASSWTAGSTDTQYF. CDR3 bases: TGTGCCAGTAGCTGGACAGCGGGGAGCACAGATACGCAGTATTTT.

The rearrangement uses TRBV3-1 and TRBJ2-5; maybe TRBD2 (5 bases). Germline values: CDR1 LGHDT, CDR2 YNNKEL (reference sequence). Between the trimmed V and J ends, which lost 6 bases and 3 bases, there was a span of 17 bases. This CDR3 is built from 15 residues. The DNA for the CDR3 is TGTGCCAGCAGGCCAAGCGGAATCGGAGAAGAGACCCAGTACTTC. Protein: CASRPSGIGEETQYF.

The J gene is TRBJ1-1, the V gene TRBV6-2 or TRBV6-3; possibly TRBD1 for D (5 bases). Germline V gene data show CDR1 as MNHEY and CDR2 as SVGEGT. V was cut by 0 bases and J by 0 bases, with 8 bases left in between. The CDR3 runs to 15 residues. CDR3 coding DNA: TGTGCCAGCAGTTACTCTCAGGGACTGAACACTGAAGCTTTCTTT. Amino acid sequence: CASSYSQGLNTEAFF.

The chain joins TRBV7-9 to TRBJ2-7; D possibly corresponds to TRBD1 (6 bases). V was cut by 1 base and J by 5 bases, with 18 bases left in between. The germline V gene has CDR1 SEHNR and CDR2 FQNEAQ (reference sequence). This CDR3 region has 16 residues. For the CDR3, the DNA is TGTGCCAGCAGCTTAGTTGCAGGGACACCCCTCCACGAGCAGTACTTC. This translates into CASSLVAGTPLHEQYF.

CDR3 residues: CSVPDGGYGYTF. The CDR3 bases are TGCAGCGTCCCGGACGGCGGCTATGGCTACACCTTC. The V and J genes are TRBV29-1 and TRBJ1-2; unclear D gene. Trimming left V 6 bases short and J 4 bases short, with 12 bases between. CDR1 SQVTM and CDR2 ANQGSEA come from the germline V gene. This CDR3 is 12 amino acids long.

This chain uses TRBV12-3 or TRBV12-4 with TRBJ2-6; TRBD2 matches at 7 bases. V was pared by 3 bases and J by 3 bases, with 2 bases of the junction left unmatched. The CDR3 loop spans 15 amino acids. CDR3 sequence: CASSLTGGGANVLTF. The CDR3 DNA reads as TGTGCCAGCAGTTTGACGGGGGGTGGGGCCAACGTCCTGACTTTC.

The chain uses TRBV25-1 and TRBJ2-3; no clear D gene. CDR1 is MGHDK and CDR2 is SYGVNS in the germline V gene. The CDR3 runs to 13 residues. Between the trimmed V and J ends, which lost 0 bases and 4 bases, there was a span of 5 bases. CDR3: CASSEYRADTQYF. The CDR3, as DNA: TGTGCCAGCAGTGAATATAGGGCAGATACGCAGTATTTT.

The V call is TRBV9, the J call TRBJ1-4; D is unclear. Germline loops: CDR1 SGDLS, CDR2 YYNGEE. V lost 3 bases, J lost 7 bases, and 16 bases lay in between. The CDR3 totals 15 residues. Here the CDR3 DNA reads TGTGCCAGCAGCGCCGATGGGGAGGAGGGTGAAAAACTGTTTTTT. Amino acids: CASSADGEEGEKLFF.

This CDR3 reads CASSPQGGYGYTF. The CDR3 DNA reads as TGTGCCAGCAGTCCACAGGGAGGCTATGGCTACACCTTC. The chain recombines TRBV28 with TRBJ1-2; D might be TRBD1 (6 bases). The CDR3 sequence is 13 residues long. From germline, CDR1 is MDHEN and CDR2 SYDVKM. The V end was cut by 5 bases, the J end by 4 bases, with 11 bases between.

The chain recombines TRBV5-1 with TRBJ2-3; a possible D gene is TRBD2 (5 bases). The germline V gene encodes CDR1 SGHRS and CDR2 YFSETQ. The CDR3 covers 14 residues. Trimming stripped 3 bases from V and 5 bases from J, with 13 bases between. CDR3 coding DNA: TGCGCCAGCAGCTCGGAGTTGAGGGAAGATACGCAGTATTTT. Encoded protein: CASSSELREDTQYF.

The CDR3 spells CASSVTGLYTGELFF. CDR3 DNA sequence: TGTGCCAGCAGTGTTACAGGGTTGTACACCGGGGAGCTGTTTTTT. The rearrangement links TRBV6-1 to TRBJ2-2; possibly TRBD1 for D (6 bases). Looked up from germline, CDR1 is MNHNS and CDR2 is SASEGT. V was cut by 4 bases and J by 3 bases, with 12 bases left in between. The CDR3 is made up of 15 amino acids.